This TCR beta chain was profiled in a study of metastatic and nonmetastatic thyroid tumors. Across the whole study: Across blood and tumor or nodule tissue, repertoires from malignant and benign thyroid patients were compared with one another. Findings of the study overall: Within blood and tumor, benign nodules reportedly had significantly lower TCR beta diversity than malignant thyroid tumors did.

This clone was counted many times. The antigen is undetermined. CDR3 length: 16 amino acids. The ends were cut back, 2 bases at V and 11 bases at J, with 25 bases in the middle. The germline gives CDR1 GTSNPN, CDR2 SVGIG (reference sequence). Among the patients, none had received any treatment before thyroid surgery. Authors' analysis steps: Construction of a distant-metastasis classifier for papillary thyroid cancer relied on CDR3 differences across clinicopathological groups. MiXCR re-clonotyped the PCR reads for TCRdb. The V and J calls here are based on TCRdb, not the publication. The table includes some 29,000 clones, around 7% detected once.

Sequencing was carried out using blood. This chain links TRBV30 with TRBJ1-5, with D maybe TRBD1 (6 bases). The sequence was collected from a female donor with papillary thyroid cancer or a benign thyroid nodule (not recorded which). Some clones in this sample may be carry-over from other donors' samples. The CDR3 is CAWSTPPYREGLSQHF. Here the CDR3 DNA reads TGTGCCTGGAGTACCCCCCCCTACAGGGAGGGTTTGTCCCAGCATTTT.